The rows below give T cell receptor beta chains drawn from one sample of a study of cytomegalovirus exposure and HLA in healthy donors. TCRdb's table, derived via immunoSEQ multiplex PCR, lists solely in-frame clones and lacks some. The table includes 180,000 or so clones, around 80% detected once. The sample consisted of PBMCs. The receptors here all came from a man aged 18-30 years in good health and CMV-seronegative. Each CDR3 is given with its conserved first and last residue. Each record gives: clone size, CDR3 length, D gene, V gene, J gene, CDR3 protein, CDR3 DNA. The D gene is left open where the match is weak. Rows may omit the clone size; those that give it use once, few, many or a size class.

clone_size: NA
cdr3_length: 16
d_call: NA
v_call: TRBV28
j_call: TRBJ2-1
cdr3_aa: CASISTHGGARNEQFF
cdr3_nt: TGTGCCAGCATCTCGACGCACGGCGGGGCGAGGAATGAGCAGTTCTTC

clone_size: NA
cdr3_length: 14
d_call: TRBD1
v_call: TRBV7-9
j_call: TRBJ1-1
cdr3_aa: CASSVGQGGTEAFF
cdr3_nt: TGTGCCAGCAGCGTCGGGCAGGGGGGTACTGAAGCTTTCTTT

clone_size: NA
cdr3_length: 16
d_call: NA
v_call: TRBV25-1
j_call: TRBJ1-3
cdr3_aa: CASSESWGPAGNTIYF
cdr3_nt: TGTGCCAGCAGTGAATCTTGGGGGCCTGCTGGAAACACCATATATTTT

clone_size: NA
cdr3_length: 16
d_call: TRBD1
v_call: TRBV2
j_call: TRBJ1-5
cdr3_aa: CASSPRQGGGNQPQHF
cdr3_nt: TGTGCCAGCAGTCCCAGACAGGGGGGAGGGAATCAGCCCCAGCATTTT

clone_size: NA
cdr3_length: 16
d_call: TRBD1
v_call: TRBV9
j_call: TRBJ1-1
cdr3_aa: CASSVGTGGQDTEAFF
cdr3_nt: TGTGCCAGCAGCGTTGGGACAGGGGGCCAGGACACTGAAGCTTTCTTT

clone_size: NA
cdr3_length: 15
d_call: TRBD1
v_call: TRBV6-5
j_call: TRBJ2-1
cdr3_aa: CASTSTGGAYNEQFF
cdr3_nt: TGTGCCAGCACCTCTACAGGGGGCGCCTACAATGAGCAGTTCTTC

clone_size: NA
cdr3_length: 16
d_call: NA
v_call: TRBV9
j_call: TRBJ2-7
cdr3_aa: CASSVGIGRDSYEQYF
cdr3_nt: TGTGCCAGCAGCGTAGGAATAGGGCGGGACTCCTACGAGCAGTACTTC

clone_size: NA
cdr3_length: 12
d_call: NA
v_call: TRBV15
j_call: TRBJ1-2
cdr3_aa: CATSRERSGYTF
cdr3_nt: TGTGCCACCAGCAGAGAGAGGTCAGGCTACACCTTC

clone_size: NA
cdr3_length: 15
d_call: TRBD2
v_call: TRBV7-7
j_call: TRBJ2-1
cdr3_aa: CASSITSGSYNEQFF
cdr3_nt: TGTGCTAGCAGCATCACTAGCGGGAGCTACAATGAGCAGTTCTTC

clone_size: NA
cdr3_length: 12
d_call: NA
v_call: TRBV28
j_call: TRBJ1-6
cdr3_aa: CASSILGGPLHF
cdr3_nt: TGTGCCAGCAGCATACTCGGTGGACCCCTCCACTTT

clone_size: NA
cdr3_length: 15
d_call: TRBD2
v_call: TRBV6-5
j_call: TRBJ2-5
cdr3_aa: CASSYSGGLMETQYF
cdr3_nt: TGTGCCAGCAGTTACAGCGGGGGGCTGATGGAGACCCAGTACTTC

clone_size: NA
cdr3_length: 12
d_call: TRBD1
v_call: TRBV19
j_call: TRBJ1-1
cdr3_aa: CASSPQGTEAFF
cdr3_nt: TGTGCCAGTAGTCCACAGGGGACTGAAGCTTTCTTT

clone_size: NA
cdr3_length: 16
d_call: NA
v_call: TRBV27
j_call: TRBJ2-5
cdr3_aa: CASSIRASPTRETQYF
cdr3_nt: TGTGCCAGCAGTATCCGGGCTAGCCCCACCAGGGAGACCCAGTACTTC

clone_size: NA
cdr3_length: 15
d_call: TRBD1
v_call: TRBV5-1
j_call: TRBJ2-1
cdr3_aa: CASSLEGQAFNEQFF
cdr3_nt: TGCGCCAGCAGCTTGGAAGGACAGGCGTTCAATGAGCAGTTCTTC

clone_size: NA
cdr3_length: 14
d_call: NA
v_call: TRBV7-8
j_call: TRBJ1-1
cdr3_aa: CASSLGGGNTEAFF
cdr3_nt: TGTGCCAGCAGCTTAGGCGGTGGGAACACTGAAGCTTTCTTT

clone_size: NA
cdr3_length: 16
d_call: TRBD2
v_call: TRBV5-6
j_call: TRBJ2-5
cdr3_aa: CASSSGLAGAQETQYF
cdr3_nt: TGTGCCAGCAGCTCCGGACTAGCGGGGGCACAAGAGACCCAGTACTTC

clone_size: NA
cdr3_length: 17
d_call: TRBD2
v_call: TRBV4-2
j_call: TRBJ2-5
cdr3_aa: CASSSGLAGGPQETQYF
cdr3_nt: TGTGCCAGCAGTTCCGGACTAGCGGGGGGGCCCCAAGAGACCCAGTACTTC

clone_size: few
cdr3_length: 15
d_call: NA
v_call: TRBV9
j_call: TRBJ1-5
cdr3_aa: CASSVEDSPNQPQHF
cdr3_nt: TGTGCCAGCAGCGTAGAGGACAGCCCTAATCAGCCCCAGCATTTT

clone_size: NA
cdr3_length: 15
d_call: TRBD1
v_call: TRBV18
j_call: TRBJ2-7
cdr3_aa: CASRRGTGSSYEQYF
cdr3_nt: TGTGCCAGCCGCAGGGGGACAGGGAGCTCCTACGAGCAGTACTTC

clone_size: NA
cdr3_length: 16
d_call: NA
v_call: TRBV19
j_call: TRBJ2-2
cdr3_aa: CASRGSGLPRAGELFF
cdr3_nt: TGTGCCAGTAGGGGTAGCGGTCTCCCACGAGCCGGGGAGCTGTTTTTT

clone_size: few
cdr3_length: 18
d_call: TRBD1
v_call: TRBV7-9
j_call: TRBJ1-3
cdr3_aa: CSSSSPGQESHSGNTIYF
cdr3_nt: TGTTCCAGCAGCTCACCGGGACAGGAGAGCCACTCTGGAAACACCATATATTTT

clone_size: once
cdr3_length: 10
d_call: NA
v_call: TRBV19
j_call: TRBJ1-2
cdr3_aa: CARTGYGYTF
cdr3_nt: TGTGCCAGAACAGGTTATGGCTACACCTTC

clone_size: NA
cdr3_length: 17
d_call: TRBD2
v_call: TRBV15
j_call: TRBJ2-7
cdr3_aa: CATSRSPLSGSSYEQYF
cdr3_nt: TGTGCCACCAGCAGGTCCCCTCTTAGCGGGAGCTCCTACGAGCAGTACTTC

clone_size: NA
cdr3_length: 14
d_call: NA
v_call: TRBV2
j_call: TRBJ1-1
cdr3_aa: CASSVESRVTEAFF
cdr3_nt: TGTGCCAGCAGTGTCGAGTCCAGGGTCACTGAAGCTTTCTTT

clone_size: once
cdr3_length: 14
d_call: NA
v_call: TRBV6-5
j_call: TRBJ1-2
cdr3_aa: CASSSTQGTSGYTF
cdr3_nt: TGTGCCAGCAGTTCCACACAGGGAACGTCCGGCTACACCTTC

clone_size: NA
cdr3_length: 14
d_call: NA
v_call: TRBV5-1
j_call: TRBJ1-1
cdr3_aa: CASSIQVSNTEAFF
cdr3_nt: TGCGCCAGCAGCATACAGGTCTCGAACACTGAAGCTTTCTTT

clone_size: NA
cdr3_length: 17
d_call: NA
v_call: TRBV5-1
j_call: TRBJ2-1
cdr3_aa: CASSLFRASRSYNEQFF
cdr3_nt: TGCGCCAGCAGCTTGTTTCGCGCGTCCCGTTCCTACAATGAGCAGTTCTTC

clone_size: NA
cdr3_length: 13
d_call: TRBD1
v_call: TRBV6-1
j_call: TRBJ1-6
cdr3_aa: CAAARDRFSPLHF
cdr3_nt: TGTGCCGCCGCGCGGGACAGGTTTTCACCCCTCCACTTT